These 3 T cell receptor beta chains were sequenced from one sample in a study of shared clonotypes between healthy human individuals. The table came from immunoSEQ multiplex PCR; TCRdb's copy has only in-frame clones and leaves some out. The sample lists about 510,000 clones, 60% to 80% occurring once. The source material was PBMCs. These receptors were collected from a woman aged 40 to 55 in good health. Some clones in this sample may be carry-over from other donors' samples.

The chain carries TRBV6-6 and TRBJ1-5; D perhaps matches TRBD1 (5 bases). CDR3 length: 16 amino acids. V was pared by 7 bases and J by 2 bases, with 18 bases between. Germline CDR1 and CDR2: MNHNY and SVGAGI (reference sequence). CDR3 residues: CASTVEWGLGNQPQHF. The CDR3 DNA reads TGTGCCAGCACCGTCGAGTGGGGCCTTGGCAATCAGCCCCAGCATTTT.

This sequence joins TRBV5-1 and TRBJ2-7; D is perhaps TRBD1 or TRBD2 (5 bases each). The CDR3 spans 16 residues. The germline V gene encodes CDR1 SGHRS and CDR2 YFSETQ. Trimming took 4 bases from V and 2 from J, leaving 19 bases between them. The DNA of the CDR3 is TGCGCCAGCAGCCTCACCCGGGACCGACCAACCTACGAGCAGTACTTC. Translation: CASSLTRDRPTYEQYF.

The V call is TRBV19, the J call TRBJ1-5, with TRBD1 matching 7 bases. The CDR3 runs to 14 residues. Trimming took 6 bases from V and 1 from J; bases not matched to a gene: 3. Germline V gives CDR1 LNHDA, CDR2 SQIVND (reference sequence). CDR3 loop: CASRYRGSNQPQHF. The CDR3 DNA reads TGTGCCAGTAGATACAGGGGAAGCAATCAGCCCCAGCATTTT.